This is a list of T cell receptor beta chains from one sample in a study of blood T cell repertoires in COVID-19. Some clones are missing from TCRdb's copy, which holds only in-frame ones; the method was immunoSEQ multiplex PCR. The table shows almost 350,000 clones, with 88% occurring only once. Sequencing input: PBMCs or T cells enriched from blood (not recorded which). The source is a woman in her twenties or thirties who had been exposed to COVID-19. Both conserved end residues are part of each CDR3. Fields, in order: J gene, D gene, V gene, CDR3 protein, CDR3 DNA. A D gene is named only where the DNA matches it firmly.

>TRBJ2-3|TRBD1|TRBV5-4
CASSFPGQGVTDTQYF
TGTGCCAGCAGCTTTCCGGGACAGGGAGTCACAGATACGCAGTATTTT
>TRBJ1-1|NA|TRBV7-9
CASSFLIGEGTEAFF
TGTGCCAGCAGCTTTCTTATCGGGGAAGGAACTGAAGCTTTCTTT
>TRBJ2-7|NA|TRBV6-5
CASSYSKDLGSSEQYF
TGTGCCAGCAGTTACTCGAAGGACTTGGGGTCGTCCGAGCAGTACTTC
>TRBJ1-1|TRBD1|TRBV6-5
CASRAGGTNTEAFF
TGTGCCAGCAGAGCAGGGGGCACGAACACTGAAGCTTTCTTT
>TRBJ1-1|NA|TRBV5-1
CASSWTGTEAFF
TGCGCCAGCAGCTGGACTGGAACTGAAGCTTTCTTT
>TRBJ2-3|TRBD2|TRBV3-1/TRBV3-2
CASSQDGSSGVTDTQYF
TGTGCCAGCAGCCAAGACGGGTCTAGCGGGGTCACAGATACGCAGTATTTT
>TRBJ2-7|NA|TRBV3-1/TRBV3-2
CASSQSGSSYEQYF
TGTGCCAGCAGCCAATCAGGAAGCTCCTACGAGCAGTACTTC
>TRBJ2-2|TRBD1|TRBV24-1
CATQGAGINTGELFF
TGTGCCACCCAGGGGGCAGGGATTAACACCGGGGAGCTGTTTTTT
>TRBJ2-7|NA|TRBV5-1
CASSFRSGAYEQYF
TGCGCCAGCAGCTTTCGGTCAGGGGCCTACGAGCAGTACTTC
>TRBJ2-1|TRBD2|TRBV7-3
CASSLRGLATKHNEQFF
TGTGCCAGCAGCCTAAGAGGACTAGCCACCAAACACAATGAGCAGTTCTTC